This T cell receptor beta chain was obtained from a study of cytomegalovirus exposure and HLA in healthy donors. The junction had 9 bases not matched to a gene; V was cut back by 8 bases and J by 4 bases. The germline gives CDR1 MNHNS, CDR2 SASEGT. The CDR3 is 15 residues long. Overall study findings and caveats: Later findings reportedly placed an Asian-associated ancestry cluster below the 666-donor mean for N-insertions. Across donors, presence/absence analyses took sequencing depth to be roughly uniform.

13 Jbeta primers and 60 Vbeta primers were used for the PCR. Sequencing used immunoSEQ multiplex PCR; TCRdb keeps in-frame clones, though not all of them. Seen in this sample are 53,000 or so clones; the ten most common clones hold around 12%. As concerns this clone: The antigen is unknown.

The chain is built from TRBV6-1 and TRBJ1-4; TRBD1 agrees at 8 bases. Sequencing was performed on PBMCs. This sequence was found in a young man in good health and CMV-seropositive. The CDR3 here is CASEPRTGSNEKLFF. Here the CDR3 DNA reads TGTGCCAGCGAGCCACGGACAGGGAGTAATGAAAAACTGTTTTTT.